These T cell receptor beta chains were read from a single sample in a study of shared clonotypes between healthy human individuals. Profiling relied on immunoSEQ multiplex PCR, and the TCRdb table lists in-frame clones only, not all of them. Of about 600,000 clones listed, 95% to 98% are singletons. The sample taken for sequencing was naive CD8+ T cells sorted from blood. Receptor source: a man aged 25 to 45 in good health. Each CDR3 is given without its conserved first and last residue. The size of a clone is reported for some rows only, either as once, few or many, or as a class for expanded clones.

V: TRBV27
size: .
CDR3: ASSELANTGELF

V: TRBV9
size: .
CDR3: ASSEQGTQY

V: TRBV19
size: .
CDR3: ASSIVGGYEQY

V: TRBV5-5
size: .
CDR3: ASSLALAGVDGELF

V: TRBV6-6
size: .
CDR3: ASSPQQEPITDTQY

V: TRBV30
size: .
CDR3: AWSGWDILHEQY

V: TRBV7-9
size: .
CDR3: ASRTRGDEQY

V: TRBV7-9
size: .
CDR3: ASSSHYRDIHEQY

V: TRBV9
size: .
CDR3: ASSALSGSSYNEQF

V: TRBV29-1
size: .
CDR3: SVEVSYEQY

V: TRBV6-1
size: .
CDR3: ASSRGVHTEAF

V: TRBV11-2
size: .
CDR3: ASSLRQGPDQPQH

V: TRBV2
size: .
CDR3: ASSDPGDNQPQH

V: TRBV7-3
size: .
CDR3: ASSLGTSGADEQF

V: TRBV13
size: .
CDR3: ASSLGGLAGVNEQF

V: TRBV10-2
size: .
CDR3: ASSESLTSGSDHTYNEQF

V: TRBV29-1
size: .
CDR3: SLELLGGEGNEQF

V: TRBV27
size: .
CDR3: ASKGTSRIQETQY

V: TRBV27
size: once
CDR3: ASSSTAAYEQY

V: TRBV11-2
size: .
CDR3: ASSLGVVGGANVLT

V: TRBV10-1
size: .
CDR3: ASSESGRPYGYT

V: TRBV9
size: .
CDR3: ASSASGRAAETQY

V: TRBV27
size: .
CDR3: ASSLSGQGGTEAF

V: TRBV7-9
size: .
CDR3: ASSSRIVHNEQF

V: TRBV27
size: .
CDR3: ASSFSRSPYEQY

V: TRBV28
size: .
CDR3: ASSLVRGGEETQY

V: TRBV5-1
size: .
CDR3: ASSLRPGGTDTQY

V: TRBV27
size: .
CDR3: ASTHLPIGGTSYEQY

V: TRBV28
size: .
CDR3: ASSLPPAGYSPSEAF

V: TRBV21-1
size: .
CDR3: ASSGTGERAYEQY

V: TRBV27
size: .
CDR3: ASSPTGGWYGYT

V: TRBV19
size: .
CDR3: ASSISRPTSLPVDTQY

V: TRBV5-1
size: once
CDR3: ASSIGLAGEETQY

V: TRBV7-9
size: .
CDR3: ASSLAVAREQY

V: TRBV4-3
size: .
CDR3: ASSQDGQGRTDTQY

V: TRBV7-9
size: .
CDR3: ATGREKLF

V: TRBV7-9
size: once
CDR3: ASSLGGLQGSNEKLF

V: TRBV7-9
size: .
CDR3: ASSHPVRQLNTEAF

V: TRBV15
size: .
CDR3: ATRAGGETQY

V: TRBV6-5
size: .
CDR3: ASSYSTGGTGELF

V: TRBV29-1
size: .
CDR3: SVRLAEQF

V: TRBV10-3
size: .
CDR3: AVRDTRIDSYNEQF

V: TRBV29-1
size: .
CDR3: SVEGGQGIETQY

V: TRBV7-9
size: .
CDR3: ASSPSSAIYNEQF

V: TRBV9
size: .
CDR3: ASSVEGGGAYEQY

V: TRBV9
size: .
CDR3: ASSVEGRVYPRETQY

V: TRBV7-9
size: .
CDR3: ASSERVDNEQF

V: TRBV27
size: .
CDR3: ASSLSRGWTEAF

V: TRBV27
size: .
CDR3: ASLGLAGGPNEQF

V: TRBV28
size: .
CDR3: ASSFNQLKPTNEQF

V: TRBV14
size: .
CDR3: ASSYNVQETQY

V: TRBV5-4
size: .
CDR3: ASSLGRSSYEQY

V: TRBV4-1
size: .
CDR3: ASSQLLAGNEQF

V: TRBV6-6
size: .
CDR3: ASTLDEYEQY